This is a list of T cell receptor beta chains from one sample in a study of Tregs in tolerant kidney transplant recipients. Sequencing used immunoSEQ multiplex PCR; TCRdb keeps in-frame clones, though not all of them. The data show some 250,000 clones, around 82% seen once. The sequencing input was CD4+ T cells from blood. The receptor set was obtained from a human donor in good health. The CDR3 runs from the conserved cysteine through the conserved F or W. Fields, in order: J gene, V gene, D gene, CDR3 length, clone size, CDR3 DNA, CDR3 protein. The D gene is left open where the match is weak. Some rows mark clone size as missing; the rest say once, few, many or name a class of expanded clone.

TRBJ1-5,TRBV2,TRBD1,15,-,TGTGCCAGCAGGGCCCCGGGACAGGAAAATCAGCCCCAGCATTTT,CASRAPGQENQPQHF
TRBJ1-1,TRBV2,-,14,few,TGTGCCAGCAGTGTGCGCAGGCTGAACACTGAAGCTTTCTTT,CASSVRRLNTEAFF
TRBJ1-3,TRBV28,-,12,-,TGTGCCAGCAGTTCCACATCAGTCACCATATATTTT,CASSSTSVTIYF
TRBJ2-1,TRBV6-5,-,12,once,TGTGCCAGCAGCCCTCAGGGGAATCGGCAGTTCTTC,CASSPQGNRQFF
TRBJ1-2,TRBV6-6,TRBD1,15,-,TGTGCCAGCAGTTACTCGGACAGGGTGGACTATGGCTACACCTTC,CASSYSDRVDYGYTF
TRBJ1-2,TRBV19,-,14,-,TGTGCCAGTAGTATCTGGAATACTAACTATGGCTACACCTTC,CASSIWNTNYGYTF
TRBJ2-2,TRBV19,-,16,-,TGTGCCAGTAGTATGTTTGGCGGAGCGAACACCGGGGAGCTGTTTTTT,CASSMFGGANTGELFF
TRBJ1-4,TRBV5-1,TRBD1,16,-,TGCGCCAGCAGCTTGGTCTCCGGGACAGGGAATGAAAAACTGTTTTTT,CASSLVSGTGNEKLFF
TRBJ2-1,TRBV2,-,13,once,TGTGCCAGCGGCGGGACAGCGTACAATGAGCAGTTCTTC,CASGGTAYNEQFF
TRBJ1-5,TRBV19,TRBD1,14,-,TGTGCCAGTAGTAGAGCTCCCAGGGGGCAGCCCCAGCATTTT,CASSRAPRGQPQHF
TRBJ2-2,TRBV29-1,-,13,-,TGCAGCGTCACCTCGACAGGCCTCGGGGAGCTGTTTTTT,CSVTSTGLGELFF
TRBJ2-7,TRBV19,TRBD1,15,-,TGTGCCAGTAGTATCTTAGGACAGGGAAGGAACGAGCAGTACTTC,CASSILGQGRNEQYF
TRBJ1-2,TRBV29-1,-,16,-,TGCAGCGTATTATCATGGGGGGCGGGGGGCCCCTATGGCTACACCTTC,CSVLSWGAGGPYGYTF
TRBJ2-1,TRBV7-2,-,15,-,TGTGCCAGCAGCTCCCAGGGACGGGCTAACAATGAGCAGTTCTTC,CASSSQGRANNEQFF
TRBJ2-4,TRBV6-6,-,12,-,TGTGCCAGTAACCGCGGAAGAAACATTCAGTACTTC,CASNRGRNIQYF
TRBJ1-1,TRBV19,-,17,-,TGTGCCAGTAGTGTCAAATTGGGGTCGGGCTTACTCACTGAAGCTTTCTTT,CASSVKLGSGLLTEAFF
TRBJ1-1,TRBV9,-,16,-,TGTGCCAGCAGCACTAGCTGGGACGTCGGGATTACTGAAGCTTTCTTT,CASSTSWDVGITEAFF
TRBJ2-3,TRBV9,-,16,-,TGTGCCAGCAGCGTCCCTCCCTCGGGGTGGGGAGATACGCAGTATTTT,CASSVPPSGWGDTQYF
TRBJ2-7,TRBV11-3,-,13,once,TGTGCCAGCAGCTACAAGAGCTCCTACGAGCAGTACTTC,CASSYKSSYEQYF
TRBJ2-5,TRBV5-1,TRBD1,15,-,TGCGCCAGCAGCCTGGGGACAGTACTCCAAGAGACCCAGTACTTC,CASSLGTVLQETQYF
TRBJ1-3,TRBV18,-,15,-,TGTGCCAGCTCACCAGGGAGGGGAGCGGGAAACACCATATATTTT,CASSPGRGAGNTIYF
TRBJ1-1,TRBV19,TRBD1,14,once,TGTGCCAGTACCCGGACAGGGAGTATACCTGAAGCTTTCTTT,CASTRTGSIPEAFF
TRBJ1-3,TRBV6-6,TRBD1,14,-,TGTGCCAGCACCAAGACAGGGGCTGGAAACACCATATATTTT,CASTKTGAGNTIYF
TRBJ1-3,TRBV29-1,-,16,-,TGCAGCACCCAAAGGACGGGGCCCCGCTCTGGAAACACCATATATTTT,CSTQRTGPRSGNTIYF
TRBJ1-1,TRBV6-5,-,13,-,TGTGCCGGCAGTCAGACAGTGAACACTGAAGCTTTCTTT,CAGSQTVNTEAFF
TRBJ2-1,TRBV5-1,TRBD1,15,-,TGCGCCAGCAGCTTTCGGGACAGGGGGCGAAGTGAGCAGTTCTTC,CASSFRDRGRSEQFF
TRBJ1-2,TRBV13,-,9,-,TGTGCCAGACCCCTCTTTAACACCTTC,CARPLFNTF
TRBJ2-3,TRBV2,TRBD1,13,once,TGTGCCACCCAGACAGGGCGAACAGATACGCAGTATTTT,CATQTGRTDTQYF
TRBJ1-3,TRBV18,-,15,once,TGTGCCAGCTCACCCCCGGGGAACAGGGGAAACACCATATATTTT,CASSPPGNRGNTIYF
TRBJ2-5,TRBV5-6,TRBD1,15,once,TGTGCCAGCAGCTTGGGACAGGGTGGAAGCGAGACCCAGTACTTC,CASSLGQGGSETQYF
TRBJ2-3,TRBV5-6,TRBD2,13,-,TGTGCCAGCAGCTTGGAGCGGGAGGGAACGCAGTATTTT,CASSLEREGTQYF
TRBJ2-3,TRBV5-4,-,14,-,TGTGCCAGCAGTACTGTACGGGTCACAGATACGCAGTATTTT,CASSTVRVTDTQYF
TRBJ2-2,TRBV11-2,TRBD2,18,once,TGTGCCAGCTCCCTTCGGACTAGCGGGAGGATAAGCACCGGGGAGCTGTTTTTT,CASSLRTSGRISTGELFF
TRBJ2-5,TRBV5-1,TRBD1,16,-,TGCGCCAGCAGCTTGGACGGCCAGGGGGTTCGAGAGACCCAGTACTTC,CASSLDGQGVRETQYF
TRBJ1-5,TRBV7-8,-,15,-,TGTGCCAGCAGCTCCGGGACGGGAAGGGTTCAGCCCCAGCATTTT,CASSSGTGRVQPQHF